This TCR beta chain was recovered during a study of cytomegalovirus exposure and HLA in healthy donors (dated 2017 in TCRdb). As for the study more broadly: In an earlier analysis of some 610 of the donors, approximately 300 Gb of sequence data and just under 120 million unique TCR beta sequences from roughly 190 million T cells were reported. Approximately 310 gigabases of sequencing data and approximately 93 million unique TCR sequences were included in an early release covering around 650 HLA-typed donors. Among the roughly 380 genotyped donors, around 79% belonged to the genetic ancestry cluster associated with self-reported Caucasian donors. The study was designed to test whether signatures of past pathogen exposure could be identified by cataloging public T cell receptors. The study used immunosequencing to profile the T cell repertoires of several hundred subjects and linked those repertoires to cytomegalovirus serostatus. Besides the first cohort of about 730 subjects, a separate validation cohort made up of around 120 different subjects was used. High-throughput TCR immunosequencing, statistical association of individual TCRs with disease status, and machine learning were combined to predict cytomegalovirus infection status. To study patterns of TCR occurrence, a later analysis re-analyzed previously published TCR beta repertoires from just over 650 donors and added high-resolution HLA genotyping. Rather than using new phenotypic data, the later analysis identified candidate immune exposures from TCR beta sequences and from how often those sequences occurred across donors. To decide whether each TCR beta V gene segment behaved as functional or pseudogenic, an earlier analysis of 587 of the donors relied on high-throughput TCR beta sequencing. Alongside the repertoire data, information on donor age, sex, ethnicity and CMV serostatus was compiled. A later genetic analysis used genome-wide SNP genotypes for about three fifths of the 666 donors, treating that subset as a discovery cohort. Every repertoire in the discovery cohort had been generated on one and the same sequencing platform. HLA typing covered class I and class II loci at four-digit resolution. Typing coverage varied by locus: 629-630 donors for A, B, C, DRB1 and DQB1; 522 for DQA1; 606 for DPA1; around 450 for DPB1. Several DR-DQ haplotypes were handled as single units for association and clustering because linkage in the cohort was strong. On average, over 200,000 unique TCR beta nucleotide sequences were sequenced per donor among some 430 genotyped donors of the cohort, with roughly 18% of those sequences being non-productive.

For CDR1 and CDR2, the germline V gene (reference sequence) lists SEHNR and FQNEAQ. The CDR3 runs 12 residues from the cysteine to the phenylalanine. The kept DNA is CDR3 alone, 36 bases in frame from the first base. Cut back by 8 bases and 4 bases, the V and J ends lie 11 bases apart. The cohort consisted of 600 to 700 healthy bone marrow donors. At the time of sampling, every cohort member was nominally healthy, though immune exposures that went unrecorded were likely present. The donor was CMV seropositive and was included in the group of 250 to 350 seropositive cohort members. A peripheral blood sample was provided by each donor, and peripheral blood mononuclear cells were used for TCR beta sequencing. Genomic DNA extraction from the blood cell samples was performed with the Qiagen DNeasy Blood Extraction Kit. Libraries were constructed by the immunoSEQ multiplex PCR assay. A mixture of 60 forward primers for TCR Vbeta segments and 13 reverse primers for TCR Jbeta segments was used in the multiplex PCR. A multiplex PCR assay on genomic DNA amplified the CDR3 region of rearranged TCR beta genes. On the Illumina HiSeq System, the amplified TCR beta libraries were sequenced as 87-base-pair reads. The original pipeline was this. Across the 670 or so repertoires, a later analysis counted 78 million or so unique TCR beta chains, roughly 11 million of which were shared by at least two donors. Raw reads were error-corrected and collapsed into unique sequences with a nearest-neighbor algorithm that merged closely related sequences to remove PCR and sequencing errors. CDR3 sequences were aligned to IMGT reference sequences to assign V, D and J gene segments. Each retained sequence needed at least a six-nucleotide match to both a V gene segment and a J gene segment. A rearrangement was called productive if the CDR3 had no stop codons and remained in frame with V and J, and every other rearrangement was called non-productive. CDR3 was defined according to IMGT convention as the region running from the second conserved V-encoded cysteine to the conserved J-encoded phenylalanine. The earlier analysis of roughly 590 of the donors excluded any sequence lacking an unambiguous match to a single V gene segment. In an earlier analysis of approximately 610 of the donors, V segments were called functional above 56.7% productive rearrangements and were called segregating when the between-donor standard deviation exceeded 5%. A statistical classification framework was built to diagnose cytomegalovirus status from the catalog of TCR beta chain sequences. In a later analysis, V and J genes were assigned by comparing TCR nucleotide sequences against IMGT/GENE-DB human TR gene sequences. A later analysis assigned CDR3 sequences and most-parsimonious VDJ recombination scenarios with the TCRdist pipeline. In a later analysis, each TCR beta chain was defined by its CDR3 amino acid sequence together with its V-gene family, and reads lacking a unique V-gene family were excluded. To address suspected cross-contamination and a sequencing artifact, a later analysis removed 450 to 700 highly shared, low-generation-probability nucleotide sequences. A later analysis calculated a clonal expansion index for each public chain from normalized within-repertoire ranks of inferred template counts. In a later analysis, generation probabilities were computed using a VDJ recombination model fitted to out-of-frame rearrangements, and the results were checked against IGoR. A later analysis scored TCR-TCR, TCR-HLA and TCR-CMV co-occurrence with hypergeometric tests, applying a repertoire-size bias correction to TCR pairs. In a later analysis, false discovery rates were estimated by permuting HLA or CMV assignments 20 times. In a later analysis, co-occurring TCRs were grouped using DBSCAN, with TCRdist sequence similarity added in when clustering inside HLA-allele-positive subsets. Repertoires with fewer than 30,000 or more than 120,000 public chains, plus five repertoires with anomalous nucleotide sharing, were excluded from co-occurrence clustering. TCRdb provides this immuneACCESS table in a form limited to in-frame rearrangements. Some clones are lacking; in checked studies, under half of them reflect an unresolved V gene, and why the rest are absent is not known. V and J calls and clone size are as listed in that table; D and trimming were resolved from the DNA. In all, the sample holds tens of thousands of clones, and 66% of those were seen once. The top ten constitute 18% of the sample.

General findings and caveats noted by the study authors: Because some donors lacked HLA typing at each locus, the association tests relied only on the typed subset. Immune exposure information for the cohort was limited to CMV serostatus. In a later analysis, HLA-associated TCR beta chains showed more clonal expansion and lower generation probabilities than non-associated chains that were equally common. A further reported finding was that TCR beta sequences accurately predicted the HLA-A and HLA-B alleles for most subjects in the first cohort. Compared with the roughly 670-donor mean, donors in an Asian-associated ancestry cluster had fewer N-insertions in productive TCRs, according to a later genetic analysis. A few of the identified cytomegalovirus-associated TCR beta chains were confirmed in vitro to be specific for cytomegalovirus antigens. In both the original and validation cohorts, the classifier was reported to diagnose cytomegalovirus status with high specificity and sensitivity. According to a later analysis, parvovirus B19, influenza, CMV and Epstein-Barr virus appeared linked to several top co-occurrence clusters. Correlated functional status among segregating V segments might be attributable to linkage disequilibrium, but an unknown experimental factor could not be ruled out. Strong co-occurrence of HLA alleles, especially DR and DQ, made assigning TCR associations to individual alleles difficult. According to a later analysis, most CMV-associated TCR beta chains appeared to be HLA-restricted, and the HLA associations seemed to be driven largely by CMV exposure. The 87-base-pair reads could not distinguish some IMGT-functional V segments, including TRBV6-2 and TRBV6-3, so those segments were excluded. In the study, 150 to 200 TCR beta chains were listed as associated with cytomegalovirus. In a later analysis, over 15,000 TCR beta sequences were associated with specific HLA alleles at a false discovery rate of 0.05. A cluster of highly shared sequence variants was judged likely to represent a technical artifact of the sequencing pipeline. An association between a missense DCLRE1C variant and V-gene and J-gene trimming of TCR beta chains was found in a later genetic analysis and replicated in an independent cohort. A later analysis found that TCR association rates varied across HLA loci, with DRB1 alleles showing the most associated TCRs and HLA-C alleles the fewest. Because counts were too low, about 18 rarely observed V segments, including chromosome 9 orphons, were excluded from the earlier analysis of 587 of the donors. It was suggested by the authors that the approach could potentially be generalized to other disease states and immunological phenotypes. While some public TCRs were present in many individuals, most TCR sequences turned up only very rarely across donors. Broadly in line with IMGT annotations, most TCR beta V segments showed up in productive rearrangements about 90% or about 30% of the time in an earlier analysis of around 550 of the donors. Only TCR beta chains were sequenced in this cohort, and the absence of alpha or paired-chain data limited detectable features. The presence/absence analyses assumed that sequencing depth was roughly uniform across donors, and that assumption may not be true.

A word on this clone: Its specific antigen is unknown. Nothing much larger sits one base from this clone, and base qualities are not available.

The sequence links TRBV7-9 to TRBJ1-1; too little of a D gene remains to name it. The TCR was taken from a man in his forties or fifties in good health and CMV-seropositive. Input material: PBMCs. The CDR3 protein sequence reads: CASEGAGTEAFF. The nucleotides are TGTGCCAGCGAGGGTGCCGGCACTGAAGCTTTCTTT. With the rest looked up from the reference TRBV7-9 and TRBJ1-1 genes rather than sequenced, the full variable domain is DTGVSQNPRHKITKRGQNVTFRCDPISEHNRLYWYRQTLGQGPEFLTYFQNEAQLEKSRLLSDRFSAERPKGSFSTLEIQRTEQGDSAMYLCASEGAGTEAFFGQGTRLTVV.